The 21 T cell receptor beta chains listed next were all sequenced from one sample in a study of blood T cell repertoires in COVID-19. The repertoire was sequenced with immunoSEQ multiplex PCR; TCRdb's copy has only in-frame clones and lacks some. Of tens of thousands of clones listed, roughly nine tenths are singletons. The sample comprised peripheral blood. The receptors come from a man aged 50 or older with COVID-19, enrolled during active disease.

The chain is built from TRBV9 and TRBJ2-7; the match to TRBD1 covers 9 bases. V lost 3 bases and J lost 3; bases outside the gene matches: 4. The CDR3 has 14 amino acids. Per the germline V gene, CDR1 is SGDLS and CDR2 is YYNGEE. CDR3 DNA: TGTGCCAGCAGCGCCACAGGGGGCGGCTACGAGCAGTACTTC. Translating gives CASSATGGGYEQYF.

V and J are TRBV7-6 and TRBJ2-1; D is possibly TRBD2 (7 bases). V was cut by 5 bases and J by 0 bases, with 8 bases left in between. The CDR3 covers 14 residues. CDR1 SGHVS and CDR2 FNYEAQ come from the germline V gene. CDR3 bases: TGTGCCAGCAGCCGGGGGGCCTCCTACAATGAGCAGTTCTTC. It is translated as CASSRGASYNEQFF.

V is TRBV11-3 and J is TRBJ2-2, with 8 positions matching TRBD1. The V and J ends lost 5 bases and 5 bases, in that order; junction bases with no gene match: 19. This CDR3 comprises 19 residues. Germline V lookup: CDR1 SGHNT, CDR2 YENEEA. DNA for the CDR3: TGTGCCAGCAGCCCCCGGACAGGGATATTGGTTAAGGGGACCGGGGAGCTGTTTTTT. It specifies CASSPRTGILVKGTGELFF.

The CDR3 nucleotides are TGTGCCAGTAGTATCGGGACGGGGGACCTAAGGGGGCAGTTCTTC. Its protein product is CASSIGTGDLRGQFF. V and J are TRBV19 and TRBJ2-1, with D perhaps matching TRBD2 (6 bases). The ends were cut back, 3 bases at V and 12 bases at J, with 21 bases in the middle. The CDR3 extends over 15 amino acids. CDR1 is LNHDA and CDR2 is SQIVND in the germline V gene (reference sequence).

CDR3 nucleotides: TGTGCCAGCAGCCTACACGGGGTCCCCGAAGCTTTCTTT. It yields the protein CASSLHGVPEAFF. The gene calls are TRBV28 and TRBJ1-1; D remains unclear. The CDR3 is 13 residues long. V lost 6 bases, J lost 8 bases, and 16 bases lay in between. CDR1 and CDR2 from the germline V gene are MDHEN and SYDVKM. The whole variable domain, remainder taken from reference TRBV28 and TRBJ1-1, is DVKVTQSSRYLVKRTGEKVFLECVQDMDHENMFWYRQDPGLGLRLIYFSYDVKMKEKGDIPEGYSVSREKKERFSLILESASTNQTSMYLCASSLHGVPEAFFGQGTRLTVV.

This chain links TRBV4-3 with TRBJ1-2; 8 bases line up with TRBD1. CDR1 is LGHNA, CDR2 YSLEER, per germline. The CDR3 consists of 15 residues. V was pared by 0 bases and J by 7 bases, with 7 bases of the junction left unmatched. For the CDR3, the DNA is TGCGCCAGCAGCCAAGATATGGGGACAGGTGTTGGCTACACCTTC. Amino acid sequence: CASSQDMGTGVGYTF.

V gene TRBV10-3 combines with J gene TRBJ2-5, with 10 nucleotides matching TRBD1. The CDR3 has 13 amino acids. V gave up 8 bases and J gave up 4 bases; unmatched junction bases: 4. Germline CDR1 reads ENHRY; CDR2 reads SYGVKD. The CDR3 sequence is CAIGTGEGETQYF. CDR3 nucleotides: TGTGCCATCGGGACAGGGGAAGGAGAGACCCAGTACTTC.

In nucleotides, the CDR3 is TGCGCCAGCAGCCCACTCGGGGGACAAGAGACCCAGTACTTC. It specifies CASSPLGGQETQYF. This chain joins TRBV5-1 and TRBJ2-5; D may be TRBD2 (6 bases). The germline CDR1 and CDR2 sequences are SGHRS and YFSETQ. This CDR3 has 14 amino acids. V shed 4 bases and J shed 2 bases, with 12 bases lying between them.

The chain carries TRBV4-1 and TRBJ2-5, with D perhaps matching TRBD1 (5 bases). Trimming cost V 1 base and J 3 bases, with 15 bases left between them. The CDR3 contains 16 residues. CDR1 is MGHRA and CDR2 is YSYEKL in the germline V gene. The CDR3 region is CASSQGQQVGEETQYF. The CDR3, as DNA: TGCGCCAGCAGCCAAGGCCAACAGGTAGGGGAAGAGACCCAGTACTTC.

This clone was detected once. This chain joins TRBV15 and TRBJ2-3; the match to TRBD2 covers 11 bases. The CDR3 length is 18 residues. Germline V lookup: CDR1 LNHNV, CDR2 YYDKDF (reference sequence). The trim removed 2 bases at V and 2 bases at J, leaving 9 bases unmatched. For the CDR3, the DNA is TGTGCCACCAGCAGAATCGAGGGACTAGCGGCTGACACAGATACGCAGTATTTT. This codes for CATSRIEGLAADTDTQYF.

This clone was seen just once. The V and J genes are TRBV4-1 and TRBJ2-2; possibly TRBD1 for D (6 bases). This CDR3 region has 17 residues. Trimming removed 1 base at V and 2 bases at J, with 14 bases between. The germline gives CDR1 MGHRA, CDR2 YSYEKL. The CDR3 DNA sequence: TGCGCCAGCAGCCAAGGACAGGTCCCGCCAAACACCGGGGAGCTGTTTTTT. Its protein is CASSQGQVPPNTGELFF.

The CDR3 here is CASSVDPSGGTTGELFF. Written as DNA, the CDR3 is TGTGCCAGCAGCGTAGATCCTAGCGGGGGGACCACCGGGGAGCTGTTTTTT. The gene calls are TRBV9 and TRBJ2-2; 11 nucleotides align to TRBD2. The CDR3 length is 17 residues. The V gene's germline CDR1 is SGDLS and CDR2 YYNGEE. With 0 bases clipped from V and 4 bases from J, the junction kept 5 bases outside the gene matches. Full variable domain (missing parts from reference TRBV9 and TRBJ2-2): DSGVTQTPKHLITATGQRVTLRCSPRSGDLSVYWYQQSLDQGLQFLIQYYNGEERAKGNILERFSAQQFPDLHSELNLSSLELGDSALYFCASSVDPSGGTTGELFFGEGSRLTVL.

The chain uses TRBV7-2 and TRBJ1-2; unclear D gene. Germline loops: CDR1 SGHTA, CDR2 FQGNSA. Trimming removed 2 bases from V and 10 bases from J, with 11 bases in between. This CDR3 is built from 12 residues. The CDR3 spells CASSLRHDYYTF. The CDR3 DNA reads TGTGCCAGCAGCTTAAGACACGACTACTACACCTTC.

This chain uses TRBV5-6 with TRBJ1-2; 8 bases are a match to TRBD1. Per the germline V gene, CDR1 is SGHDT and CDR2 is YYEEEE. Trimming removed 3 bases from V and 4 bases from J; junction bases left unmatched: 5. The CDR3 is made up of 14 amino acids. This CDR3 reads CASSWGQEIYGYTF. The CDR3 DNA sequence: TGTGCCAGCAGCTGGGGACAGGAGATCTATGGCTACACCTTC.

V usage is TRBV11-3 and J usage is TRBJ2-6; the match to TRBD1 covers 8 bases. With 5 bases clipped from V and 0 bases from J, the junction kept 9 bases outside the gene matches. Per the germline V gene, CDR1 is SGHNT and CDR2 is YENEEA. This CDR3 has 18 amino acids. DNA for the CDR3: TGTGCCAGCAGCCCCGGGACAGGAGTTAACTCTGGGGCCAACGTCCTGACTTTC. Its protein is CASSPGTGVNSGANVLTF.

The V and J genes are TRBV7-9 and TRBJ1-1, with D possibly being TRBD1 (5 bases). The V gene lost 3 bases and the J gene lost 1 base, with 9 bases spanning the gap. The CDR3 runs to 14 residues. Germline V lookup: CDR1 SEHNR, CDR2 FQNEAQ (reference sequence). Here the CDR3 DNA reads TGTGCCAGCAGCTTGGGTCAGGGGAACACTGAAGCTTTCTTT. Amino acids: CASSLGQGNTEAFF.

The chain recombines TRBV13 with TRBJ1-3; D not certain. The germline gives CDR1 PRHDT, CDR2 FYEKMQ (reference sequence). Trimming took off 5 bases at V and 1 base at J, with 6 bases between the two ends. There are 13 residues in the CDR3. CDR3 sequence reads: CASSQVSGNTIYF. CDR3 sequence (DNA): TGTGCCAGCAGCCAGGTATCTGGAAACACCATATATTTT.

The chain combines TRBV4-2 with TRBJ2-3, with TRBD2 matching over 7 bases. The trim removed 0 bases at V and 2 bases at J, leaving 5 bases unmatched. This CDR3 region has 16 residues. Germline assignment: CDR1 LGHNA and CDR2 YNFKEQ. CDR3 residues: CASSQDASGPTDTQYF. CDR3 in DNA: TGTGCCAGCAGCCAAGATGCTAGCGGCCCCACAGATACGCAGTATTTT.

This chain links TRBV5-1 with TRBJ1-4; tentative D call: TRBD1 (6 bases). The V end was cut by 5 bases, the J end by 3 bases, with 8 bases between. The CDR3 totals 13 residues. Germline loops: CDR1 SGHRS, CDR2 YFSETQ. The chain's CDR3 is CASRGGANEKLFF. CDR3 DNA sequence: TGCGCCAGCAGAGGGGGTGCTAATGAAAAACTGTTTTTT. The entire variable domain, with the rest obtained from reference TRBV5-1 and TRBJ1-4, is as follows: KAGVTQTPRYLIKTRGQQVTLSCSPISGHRSVSWYQQTPGQGLQFLFEYFSETQRNKGNFPGRFSGRQFSNSRSEMNVSTLELGDSALYLCASRGGANEKLFFGSGTQLSVL.

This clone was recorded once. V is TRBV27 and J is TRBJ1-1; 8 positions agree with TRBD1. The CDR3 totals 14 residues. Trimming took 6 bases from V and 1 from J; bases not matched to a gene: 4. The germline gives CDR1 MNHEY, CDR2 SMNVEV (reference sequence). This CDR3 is CASSYGTGNTEAFF. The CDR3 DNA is TGTGCCAGCAGCTACGGGACAGGGAACACTGAAGCTTTCTTT.

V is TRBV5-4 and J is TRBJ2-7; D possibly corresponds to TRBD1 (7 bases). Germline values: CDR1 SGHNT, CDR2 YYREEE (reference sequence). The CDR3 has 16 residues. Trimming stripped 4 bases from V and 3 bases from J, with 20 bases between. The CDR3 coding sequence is TGTGCCAGCAGCGGGGGAGGACAGGTAACCAACTACGAGCAGTACTTC. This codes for CASSGGGQVTNYEQYF.